What follows are 8 T cell receptor beta chains derived from one specimen sequenced in a study of OX40 agonist ivuxolimab in advanced cancers. Method: immunoSEQ multiplex PCR; TCRdb's copy keeps in-frame clones and lacks some. The table records around 62,000 clones, 70% to 85% of them present only once. The sequencing used CD4+ or CD8+ T cells sorted from blood, collected in a trial of the OX40 agonist ivuxolimab. These receptors originate from an adult with an advanced solid tumor such as melanoma, head and neck, liver or kidney cancer.

This chain uses TRBV5-1 with TRBJ1-4; 9 positions match TRBD1. The CDR3 covers 15 residues. The trim removed 5 bases at V and 8 bases at J, leaving 10 bases unmatched. Germline V lookup: CDR1 SGHRS, CDR2 YFSETQ. Here the CDR3 reads CASSMTGTGREKLFF. The CDR3 nucleotides read TGCGCCAGCAGTATGACCGGGACAGGGAGAGAAAAACTGTTTTTT. Based on the CDR3 plus reference TRBV5-1 and TRBJ1-4, the full variable domain is KAGVTQTPRYLIKTRGQQVTLSCSPISGHRSVSWYQQTPGQGLQFLFEYFSETQRNKGNFPGRFSGRQFSNSRSEMNVSTLELGDSALYLCASSMTGTGREKLFFGSGTQLSVL.

This chain links TRBV7-3 with TRBJ1-1; D may be TRBD1 (5 bases). This CDR3 is built from 16 residues. The germline CDR1 and CDR2 sequences are SGHTA and FQGTGA. Trimming stripped 2 bases from V and 1 base from J, with 14 bases between. CDR3 sequence: CASSLWGKGGNTEAFF. DNA for the CDR3: TGTGCCAGCAGCTTATGGGGGAAAGGAGGGAACACTGAAGCTTTCTTT.

J is TRBJ2-2 and V is TRBV5-1; 10 nucleotides agree with TRBD2. The CDR3 has 15 amino acids. The germline V gene encodes CDR1 SGHRS and CDR2 YFSETQ. The trim removed 5 bases at V and 3 bases at J, leaving 4 bases unmatched. The CDR3 bases are TGCGCCAGCAGAAGCGGGGGGGCCGACACCGGGGAGCTGTTTTTT. Translation: CASRSGGADTGELFF.

The gene calls are TRBV5-6 and TRBJ1-4; TRBD1 matches at 12 bases. The CDR3 runs to 17 residues. Germline-derived CDR1 and CDR2 are SGHDT and YYEEEE. V lost 4 bases, J lost 7 bases, and 11 bases stayed unmatched. The DNA for the CDR3 is TGTGCCAGCAGCCTCCGGGACAGGGGGCTTGGGAGTGAAAAACTGTTTTTT. It codes for CASSLRDRGLGSEKLFF.

CDR3 DNA: TGCAGCGTTTTCAGGGCGCAAGAGACCCAGTACTTC. Translating it yields CSVFRAQETQYF. The chain is built from TRBV29-1 and TRBJ2-5, with a tentative D call TRBD1 (5 bases). The CDR3 loop spans 12 amino acids. Germline V gene lookup returns CDR1 SQVTM and CDR2 ANQGSEA. V was pared by 5 bases and J by 2 bases, with 9 bases between.

This clone is classed as medium-sized (0.01 to 0.1%). This chain links TRBV6-5 with TRBJ1-5; a possible D gene is TRBD1 (5 bases). The V end was cut by 6 bases, the J end by 5 bases, with 17 bases between. This CDR3 contains 15 residues. Germline V gene lookup returns CDR1 MNHEY and CDR2 SVGAGI. CDR3 residues: CASSKRGRGDQPQHF. The CDR3, as DNA: TGTGCCAGCAGCAAACGAGGCCGGGGGGATCAGCCCCAGCATTTT.

The V gene is TRBV2, the J gene TRBJ2-7; tentatively, D is TRBD1 (5 bases). This CDR3 is 14 amino acids long. With 6 bases removed from V and 2 bases from J, the gap between germline ends came to 14 bases. Germline V gene data show CDR1 as SNHLY and CDR2 as FYNNEI. This CDR3 reads CASSRVSGTYEQYF. CDR3 DNA sequence: TGTGCCAGCAGCAGGGTCAGTGGAACCTACGAGCAGTACTTC.

The V and J genes are TRBV5-4 and TRBJ1-3; D possibly corresponds to TRBD1 (6 bases). V was cut by 0 bases and J by 4 bases, with 8 bases left in between. The CDR3 covers 14 residues. Germline CDR1 is SGHNT and CDR2 is YYREEE (reference sequence). The DNA for the CDR3 is TGTGCCAGCAGCTTGGTGGGGGCAGGAAACACCATATATTTT. This codes for CASSLVGAGNTIYF. The whole variable domain, remainder taken from reference TRBV5-4 and TRBJ1-3, is ETGVTQSPTHLIKTRGQQVTLRCSSQSGHNTVSWYQQALGQGPQFIFQYYREEENGRGNFPPRFSGLQFPNYSSELNVNALELDDSALYLCASSLVGAGNTIYFGEGSWLTVV.